A selection of T cell receptor beta chains follows, all from one sample in a study of blood T cell repertoires in COVID-19. TCRdb's copy holds only in-frame clones and misses some; the assay was immunoSEQ multiplex PCR. In the table there are tens of thousands of clones, roughly 83% of which are singletons. Sequenced: peripheral blood. These receptors were taken from a man between 70 and 80 years old with acute or convalescent COVID-19. Each CDR3 is given with its conserved first and last residue. The D gene is left open where the match is weak. The listing skips clone size in some rows; elsewhere it reads once, few, many or a size class.

abundance	d_gene	v_gene	j_gene	CDR3nt	CDR3aa
NA	TRBD2	TRBV4-1	TRBJ2-1	TGCGCCAGCAGCCAAAGAAGACTAGCGGGAGTCGATGAGCAGTTCTTC	CASSQRRLAGVDEQFF
NA	NA	TRBV6-5	TRBJ1-2	TGTGCCAGCAGGTCGACAGGCCTGGCTTTAGACACCTTC	CASRSTGLALDTF
NA	NA	TRBV29-1	TRBJ2-7	TGCAGCGCTGGGGGGGGCCTCTCCTACGAGCAGTACTTC	CSAGGGLSYEQYF
NA	TRBD1	TRBV5-1	TRBJ1-2	TGCGCCAGCAGCTCAAATCCCGGGACAGGCTATGGCTACACCTTC	CASSSNPGTGYGYTF
NA	TRBD2	TRBV18	TRBJ2-3	TGTGCCAGCTCACCACCTAGCGGGGGCCTCACAGATACGCAGTATTTT	CASSPPSGGLTDTQYF
few	TRBD1	TRBV4-2	TRBJ1-1	TGTGCCAGCAGCCAAATTACCGGGACAGAAAGTGAAGCTTTCTTT	CASSQITGTESEAFF
once	TRBD1	TRBV18	TRBJ2-5	TGTGCCAGCTCAATTACAGGGGGAGAGACCCAGTACTTC	CASSITGGETQYF
NA	TRBD1	TRBV11-2	TRBJ2-7	TGTGCCAGCAGGCCGGGACAGATTGGAGAGCAGTACTTC	CASRPGQIGEQYF
NA	TRBD1	TRBV6-6	TRBJ1-4	TGTGCCAGCAGACCCCAGGGGGGAAATGAAAAACTGTTTTTT	CASRPQGGNEKLFF
few	NA	TRBV19	TRBJ1-5	NA	CASTSGRTGVNQPQHF
NA	NA	TRBV6-2/TRBV6-3	TRBJ1-1	TGTGCCAGCAGTGGAAAAGGGGCGAGCACTGAAGCTTTCTTT	CASSGKGASTEAFF
NA	NA	TRBV6-5	TRBJ2-7	TGTGCCAGCAGGCTCAGGACATTCCCCTACGAGCAGTACTTC	CASRLRTFPYEQYF
once	NA	TRBV10-3	TRBJ1-6	TGTGCCATCAGTGGGCTTAATTCACCCCTCCACTTT	CAISGLNSPLHF
NA	TRBD1	TRBV6-5	TRBJ2-1	TGTGCCAGCAGGGTGACAGGGGGCGGGATCAATGAGCAGTTCTTC	CASRVTGGGINEQFF
NA	TRBD1	TRBV4-3	TRBJ2-7	TGCGCCAGCAGCCAAGAACAGGGGCTTCCCTACGAGCAGTACTTC	CASSQEQGLPYEQYF
NA	NA	TRBV7-3	TRBJ2-2	TGTGCCAGCAGCCAGGGAACCGGGGAGCTGTTTTTT	CASSQGTGELFF
NA	NA	TRBV7-2	TRBJ1-1	TGTGCCAGCAGCTTAGCAGCGAGTGTTAGTGAAGCTTTCTTT	CASSLAASVSEAFF
NA	NA	TRBV9	TRBJ1-1	TGTGCCAGCAGCGTAGAATCAGGATCGGTTCGGGGGGCTTTCTTT	CASSVESGSVRGAFF
NA	TRBD1	TRBV5-1	TRBJ2-7	TGCGCCAGCAGCTTGGGGGACAGGGCTTGGGGCGAGCAGTACTTC	CASSLGDRAWGEQYF
once	NA	TRBV3-1/TRBV3-2	TRBJ1-2	TGTGCCAGCAGCCATGGTGGGGGGGGCTACACCTTC	CASSHGGGGYTF
NA	NA	TRBV4-3	TRBJ2-7	TGCGCCAGCAGCCGGGACTTTCCCAACGAGCAGTACTTC	CASSRDFPNEQYF
few	NA	TRBV21-1	TRBJ2-6	TGTGCCAGCAGCAAGGGGGACAGGGAGGACGTCCTGACTTTC	CASSKGDREDVLTF
NA	TRBD1	TRBV7-9	TRBJ1-2	TGTGCCAGCAGCATGGGACAGACGTTTTATGGCTACACCTTC	CASSMGQTFYGYTF
NA	NA	TRBV7-2	TRBJ1-4	TGTGCCAGCAGCGCTGAGTGGGAAAAACTGTTTTTT	CASSAEWEKLFF
NA	NA	TRBV5-8	TRBJ2-1	TGTGCCAGCAGCTACATCCGGGACACGTTTAACAATGAGCAGTTCTTC	CASSYIRDTFNNEQFF
NA	NA	TRBV20-1	TRBJ2-3	TGCAGTGCAAGTCACGCGGGTACAGATACGCAGTATTTT	CSASHAGTDTQYF
once	NA	TRBV19	TRBJ2-7	TGTGCCAGTAGTACTCGAAAGGGGCTAACCTACGAGCAGTACTTC	CASSTRKGLTYEQYF
NA	NA	TRBV18	TRBJ1-3	TGTGCCAGCTCACCACGCCAGCGTTCCTCTGGAAACACCATATATTTT	CASSPRQRSSGNTIYF
NA	NA	TRBV11-2	TRBJ1-4	TGTGCCAGCACCAGGGCCCCAGGACCAAAACTGTTTTTT	CASTRAPGPKLFF
NA	TRBD1	TRBV24-1	TRBJ1-2	TGTGCCACCAGTGCAAGGGGACAGGGGTATGGCTACACCTTC	CATSARGQGYGYTF
NA	NA	TRBV18	TRBJ1-2	TGTGCCAGCTCACCATCGCCAGAAAACTATGGCTACACCTTC	CASSPSPENYGYTF
NA	TRBD1	TRBV2	TRBJ2-2	TGTGCCAGCAGTCGGGACAGGGGGACCGGGGAGCTGTTTTTT	CASSRDRGTGELFF
NA	TRBD2	TRBV11-3	TRBJ2-2	TGTGCCAGCAGCGTGACTAGCGGGAGTACCGGGGAGCTGTTTTTT	CASSVTSGSTGELFF
NA	TRBD2	TRBV18	TRBJ2-3	TGTGCCAGCTCCCGTAGCGGGAGAGGAGATACGCAGTATTTT	CASSRSGRGDTQYF
NA	NA	TRBV29-1	TRBJ1-5	TGCAGCGTTGCCGACAGTAATGATCAGCCCCAGCATTTT	CSVADSNDQPQHF
NA	TRBD1	TRBV30	TRBJ1-2	TGTGCCTTCAACACCGGGACAGGGGCTTCTGAGGGGTTC	CAFNTGTGASEGF
NA	NA	TRBV30	TRBJ1-2	TGTGCCTGGAGTGAGGGGATCTATGGCTACACCTTC	CAWSEGIYGYTF
NA	NA	TRBV6-2/TRBV6-3	TRBJ1-5	TGTGCCAGCAGTTATCGAGGTAGCAATCAGCCCCAGCATTTT	CASSYRGSNQPQHF
NA	TRBD1	TRBV19	TRBJ2-5	TGTGCCAGTAGTACCGACAGGGGGCGGGAGACCCAGTACTTC	CASSTDRGRETQYF
NA	TRBD2	TRBV9	TRBJ2-1	TGTGCCAGCAGCCGTAGCGGGTCCCCCTACAATGAGCAGTTCTTC	CASSRSGSPYNEQFF
NA	TRBD2	TRBV9	TRBJ2-1	TGTGCCAGCAGCGTAGAAGCGGGGAACTACAATGAGCAGTTCTTC	CASSVEAGNYNEQFF
few	TRBD2	TRBV18	TRBJ2-7	TGTGCCAGCTCACGGGGACTAGCGGATGAGTACTTC	CASSRGLADEYF
NA	TRBD1	TRBV25-1	TRBJ1-5	TGTGCCAGCAGCGATTCCGGGACAGGGCGAGGGGATCAGCCCCAGCATTTT	CASSDSGTGRGDQPQHF
NA	NA	TRBV6-1	TRBJ2-7	TGTGCCAGCAGTGAGACAGTGGGCGAGCAGTACTTC	CASSETVGEQYF
few	TRBD1	TRBV4-3	TRBJ1-6	TGCGCCAGCAGCCGAGACAGGGGCGGTAATTCACCCCTCCACTTT	CASSRDRGGNSPLHF
NA	NA	TRBV30	TRBJ2-1	TGTGCCTGGGGCCCCGGGGGGCACTCCTACAATGAGCAGTTCTTC	CAWGPGGHSYNEQFF
NA	TRBD1	TRBV18	TRBJ1-4	TGTGCCAGCTCATTGGGACAGGGTGTTGAAAAACTGTTTTTT	CASSLGQGVEKLFF
NA	TRBD2	TRBV29-1	TRBJ2-3	TGCAGCGTTGGGACTAGCGGGGGGGCGGATACGCAGTATTTT	CSVGTSGGADTQYF
NA	TRBD1	TRBV6-2/TRBV6-3	TRBJ1-5	TGTGCCAGCAGTTTCCGAGACAAAGGGGGGGACAGGAACAATCAGCCCCAGCATTTT	CASSFRDKGGDRNNQPQHF
few	NA	TRBV14	TRBJ1-1	TGTGCCAGCAGCCGACAGGTTCACACTGAAGCTTTCTTT	CASSRQVHTEAFF
NA	NA	TRBV5-1	TRBJ1-2	TGCGCCAGCAGCTTCATGACGCCGGGATTAGAGGGCTACACCTTC	CASSFMTPGLEGYTF
NA	TRBD1	TRBV6-2/TRBV6-3	TRBJ1-2	TGTGCCAGCAGCATCCGGAGACAGGGTCAGGGCTACACCTTC	CASSIRRQGQGYTF
few	NA	TRBV15	TRBJ1-4	TGTGCCACCAGCAGAGATGGGGCCGAGAATGAAAAACTGTTTTTT	CATSRDGAENEKLFF